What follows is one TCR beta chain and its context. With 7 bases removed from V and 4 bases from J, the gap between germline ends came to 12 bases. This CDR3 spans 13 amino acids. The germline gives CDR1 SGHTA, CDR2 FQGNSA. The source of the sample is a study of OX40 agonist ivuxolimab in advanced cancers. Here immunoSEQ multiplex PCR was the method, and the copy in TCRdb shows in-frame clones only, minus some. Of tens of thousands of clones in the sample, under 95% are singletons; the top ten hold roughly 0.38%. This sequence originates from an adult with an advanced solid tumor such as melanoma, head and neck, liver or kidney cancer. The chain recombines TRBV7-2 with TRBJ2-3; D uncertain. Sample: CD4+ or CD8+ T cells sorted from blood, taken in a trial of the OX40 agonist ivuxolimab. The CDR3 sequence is CASNQGFPDTQYF. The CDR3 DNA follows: TGTGCCAGCAACCAAGGATTCCCAGATACGCAGTATTTT.